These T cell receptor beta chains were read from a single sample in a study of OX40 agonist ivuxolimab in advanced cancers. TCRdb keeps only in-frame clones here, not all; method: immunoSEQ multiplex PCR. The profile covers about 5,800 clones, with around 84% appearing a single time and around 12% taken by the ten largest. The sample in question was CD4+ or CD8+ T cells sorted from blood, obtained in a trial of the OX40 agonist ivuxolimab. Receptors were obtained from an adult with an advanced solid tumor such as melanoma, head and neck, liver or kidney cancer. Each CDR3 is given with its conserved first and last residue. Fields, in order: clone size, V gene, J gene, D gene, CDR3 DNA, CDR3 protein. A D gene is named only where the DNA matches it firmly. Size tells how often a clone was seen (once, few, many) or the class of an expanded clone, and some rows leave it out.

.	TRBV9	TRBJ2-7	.	TGTGCCAGCAGCGTAGATCGGGACCCATCCTACGAGCAGTACTTC	CASSVDRDPSYEQYF
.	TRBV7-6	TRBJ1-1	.	TGTGCCAGCAGCTCGGGCCAGTTTCTCACTGAAGCTTTCTTT	CASSSGQFLTEAFF
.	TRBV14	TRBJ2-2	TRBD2	TGTGCCAGCAGCCAAGGGACTAGCAGCACCGGGGAGCTGTTTTTT	CASSQGTSSTGELFF
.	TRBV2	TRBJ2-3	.	TGTGCCAGCAGTGAAATGGTCAGGCGCACAGATACGCAGTATTTT	CASSEMVRRTDTQYF
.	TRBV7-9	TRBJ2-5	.	TGTGCCAGCAGCTTCAGCGTCAGCCAAGAGACCCAGTACTTC	CASSFSVSQETQYF
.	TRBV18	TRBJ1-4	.	TGTGCCAGCTCATCCCTCGGAGGGGCCCCGGTAGAGGAAAAACTGTTTTTT	CASSSLGGAPVEEKLFF
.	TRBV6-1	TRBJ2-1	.	TGTGCCAGCAGTGAAACCCCGGGGTGGTTCTTC	CASSETPGWFF
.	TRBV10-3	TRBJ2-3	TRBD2	TGTGCCATCAGTGTTAGCGGGGGGGCAAAAGATACGCAGTATTTT	CAISVSGGAKDTQYF
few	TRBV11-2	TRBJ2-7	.	TGTGCCAGCAGCTTAGAGCCGGAAACCTACGAGCAGTACTTC	CASSLEPETYEQYF
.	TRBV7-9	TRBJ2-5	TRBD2	TGTGCCAGCAGCTTCATGCTAGCGGGGGAAGAGACCCAGTACTTC	CASSFMLAGEETQYF
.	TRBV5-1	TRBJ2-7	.	TGCGCCAGCAGCTTGGCCAACGCCAATTACGAGCAGTACTTC	CASSLANANYEQYF
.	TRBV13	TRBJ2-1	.	TGTGCCAGCAGCCCAGGGGTTGAGCAGTTCTTC	CASSPGVEQFF
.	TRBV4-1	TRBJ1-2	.	TGCGCCAGCAGCCAAGACCGTGGCACTAACTATGGCTACACCTTC	CASSQDRGTNYGYTF
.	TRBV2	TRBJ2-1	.	TGTGCCAGCGTTAGGGAAGGGAATGAGCAGTTCTTC	CASVREGNEQFF
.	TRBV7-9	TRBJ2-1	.	TGTGCCAGCTCGAGGGGGATCGGGAATGAGCAGTTCTTC	CASSRGIGNEQFF
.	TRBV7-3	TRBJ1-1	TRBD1	TGTGCCAGCAGGCCTGACAGGGACACTGAAGCTTTCTTT	CASRPDRDTEAFF
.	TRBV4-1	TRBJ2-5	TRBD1	TGCGCCAGCAGCCAAGTCCCGGGACAGGGAAGAGAGACCCAGTACTTC	CASSQVPGQGRETQYF
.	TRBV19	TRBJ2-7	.	TGTGCCAGTAGTGGAGACACCAACTACGTTGGGCAGTACTTC	CASSGDTNYVGQYF
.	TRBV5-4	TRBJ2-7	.	TGTGCCAGCAGCTTGTTGGCAGGGTACGAGCAGTACTTC	CASSLLAGYEQYF
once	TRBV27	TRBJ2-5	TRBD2	TGTGCCAGCAGTTCACTAGCGCAGGGCCTCCAAGAGACCCAGTACTTC	CASSSLAQGLQETQYF
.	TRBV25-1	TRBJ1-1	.	TGTGCCAGCAGTGACGGACAGAGAAGCACTGAAGCTTTCTTT	CASSDGQRSTEAFF
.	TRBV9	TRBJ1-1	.	TGTGCCAGCAGCGTAGGGCAGGCCGTTGACACTGAAGCTTTCTTT	CASSVGQAVDTEAFF
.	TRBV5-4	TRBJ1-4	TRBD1	TGTGCCAGCAGCTTGGGACAGGGACTGGAAAAACTGTTTTTT	CASSLGQGLEKLFF
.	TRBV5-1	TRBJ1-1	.	TGCGCCAGCAGCTACTATCAACAGGGACGGAACACTGAAGCTTTCTTT	CASSYYQQGRNTEAFF
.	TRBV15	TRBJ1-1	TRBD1	TGTGCCACCAGCATATCCCAGGGGGCAGACACTGAAGCTTTCTTT	CATSISQGADTEAFF
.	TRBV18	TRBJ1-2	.	TGTGCCAGCTCTTTAAGGGGTCTCTATGGCTACACCTTC	CASSLRGLYGYTF
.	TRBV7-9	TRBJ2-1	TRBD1	TGTGCCAGCAGCTTATCCCCGGGGCAGGGGGCCAATGAGCAGTTCTTC	CASSLSPGQGANEQFF
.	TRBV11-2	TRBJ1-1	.	TGTGCCAGCAGCTTAGTGTGGGGGAACACTGAAGCTTTCTTT	CASSLVWGNTEAFF
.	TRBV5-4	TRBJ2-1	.	TGTGCCAGCAGCTTGTCGGGTCTGGGCAATGAGCAGTTCTTC	CASSLSGLGNEQFF
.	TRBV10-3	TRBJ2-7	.	TGTGCCATCAGGAGTGGTTTCCCCTACGAGCAGTACTTC	CAIRSGFPYEQYF
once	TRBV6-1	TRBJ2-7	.	TGTGCCAGCAGTGAAGGACAAAGGTACGAGCAGTACTTC	CASSEGQRYEQYF
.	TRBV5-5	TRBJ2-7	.	TGTGCCAGCAGCCTGGACCTATACGAGCAGTACTTC	CASSLDLYEQYF
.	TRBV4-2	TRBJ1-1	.	TGTGCCAGCAGCCAAGCAAAGGTATGGGCCACTGAAGCTTTCTTT	CASSQAKVWATEAFF
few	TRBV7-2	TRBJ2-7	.	TGTGCCAGCAGCTTAGCGCTTGCCTACGAGCAGTACTTC	CASSLALAYEQYF
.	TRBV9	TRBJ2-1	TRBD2	TGTGCCAGCAGCGTAACCTCGAGCGGGGGGGGCAATGAGCAGTTCTTC	CASSVTSSGGGNEQFF
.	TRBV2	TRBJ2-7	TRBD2	TGTGCCAGCAGTGACGCTAGCGGCTACGAGCAGTACTTC	CASSDASGYEQYF
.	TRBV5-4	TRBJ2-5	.	TGTGCCAGCAGCTTGGGTGGGGCTCAAACCGAGACCCAGTACTTC	CASSLGGAQTETQYF
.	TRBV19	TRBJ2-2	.	TGTGCCAGTAGTATAGTCTCAAGGACGGATGAGCTGTTTTTT	CASSIVSRTDELFF
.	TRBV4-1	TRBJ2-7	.	TGCGCCAGCAGCCGAGGGAGAGACGAGCAGTACTTC	CASSRGRDEQYF
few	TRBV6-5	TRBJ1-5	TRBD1	TGTGCCAGCAGTCTTGACAGGGTCCCTGATCAGCCCCAGCATTTT	CASSLDRVPDQPQHF
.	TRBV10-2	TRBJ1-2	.	TGCGCCAGTAATGGGGCAGGCTATGGCTACACCTTC	CASNGAGYGYTF
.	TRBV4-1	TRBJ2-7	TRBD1	TGCGCCAGCAGCCCAGTGAAGGGGGCGGACGAGCAGTACTTC	CASSPVKGADEQYF
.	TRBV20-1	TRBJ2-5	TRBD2	TGCAGTGCTCCCATAGCGGGGGGGCAGGACTTC	CSAPIAGGQDF